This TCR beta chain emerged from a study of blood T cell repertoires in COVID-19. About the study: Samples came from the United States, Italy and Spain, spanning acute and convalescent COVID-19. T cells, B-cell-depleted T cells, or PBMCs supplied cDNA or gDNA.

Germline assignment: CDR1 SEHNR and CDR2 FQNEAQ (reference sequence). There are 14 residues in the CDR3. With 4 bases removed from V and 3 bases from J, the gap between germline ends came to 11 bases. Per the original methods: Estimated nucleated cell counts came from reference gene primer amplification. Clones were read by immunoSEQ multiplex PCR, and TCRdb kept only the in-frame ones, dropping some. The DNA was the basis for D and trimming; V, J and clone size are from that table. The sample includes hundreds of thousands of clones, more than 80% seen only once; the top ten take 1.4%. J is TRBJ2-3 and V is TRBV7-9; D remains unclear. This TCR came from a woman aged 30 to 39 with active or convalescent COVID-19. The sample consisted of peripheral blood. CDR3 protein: CASSYGVGTDTQYF. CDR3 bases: TGTGCCAGCAGCTACGGAGTCGGGACAGATACGCAGTATTTT.